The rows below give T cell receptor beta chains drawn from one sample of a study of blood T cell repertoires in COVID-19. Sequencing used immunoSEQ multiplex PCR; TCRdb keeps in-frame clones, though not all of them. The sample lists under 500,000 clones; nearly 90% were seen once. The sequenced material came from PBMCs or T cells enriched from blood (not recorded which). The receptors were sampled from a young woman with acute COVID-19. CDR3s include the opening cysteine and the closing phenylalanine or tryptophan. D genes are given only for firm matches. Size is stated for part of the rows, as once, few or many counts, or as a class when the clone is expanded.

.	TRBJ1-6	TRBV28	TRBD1	TGTGCCAGCAGTTTAGGGCAGGGGGATAATTCACCCCTCCACTTT	CASSLGQGDNSPLHF
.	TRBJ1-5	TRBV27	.	TGTGCCAGCAGTTCACAGGGAATTACGCAGCCCCAGCATTTT	CASSSQGITQPQHF
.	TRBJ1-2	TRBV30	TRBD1	TGTGCCTGGCCAACAGGGGTTGGCTACACCTTC	CAWPTGVGYTF
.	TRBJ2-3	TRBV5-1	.	TGCGCCAGCAGCTTGGGGGGGCCTGTTGCAGATACGCAGTATTTT	CASSLGGPVADTQYF
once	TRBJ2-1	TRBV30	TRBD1	TGTGCCTGGAGTGGGGACAGGGTGTTCAGGAATGAGCAGTTCTTC	CAWSGDRVFRNEQFF
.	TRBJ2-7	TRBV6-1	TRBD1	TGTGCCAGCAGGGGGACAGGGGCATCCTACGAGCAGTACTTC	CASRGTGASYEQYF
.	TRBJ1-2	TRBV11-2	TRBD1	TGTGCCAGCAGCTTAGATCGAGGGGGCAGTTCTAACTATGGCTACACCTTC	CASSLDRGGSSNYGYTF
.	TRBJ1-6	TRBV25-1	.	TGTGCCAGCAGTGAATTACCCCGAGGAAGAAATAATTCACCCCTCCACTTT	CASSELPRGRNNSPLHF
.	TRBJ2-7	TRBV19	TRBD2	TGTGCCAGTAGTTTCTCGCGGGGGGGCTACGAGCAGTACTTC	CASSFSRGGYEQYF
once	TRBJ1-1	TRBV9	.	TGTGCCAGCAGCGTAGATGGAGGGAACACTGAAGCTTTCTTT	CASSVDGGNTEAFF
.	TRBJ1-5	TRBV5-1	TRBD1	TGCGCCAGCAGCTTGGACAGGGGACGCAATCAGCCCCAGCATTTT	CASSLDRGRNQPQHF
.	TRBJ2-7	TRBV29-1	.	TGCAGCGTCGTGACAGGTTCCTACGAGCAGTACTTC	CSVVTGSYEQYF
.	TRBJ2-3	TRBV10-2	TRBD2	TGCGCCAGCACCCAAGGGACTAGCGGGAGAACAGATACGCAGTATTTT	CASTQGTSGRTDTQYF
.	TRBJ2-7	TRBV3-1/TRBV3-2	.	TGTGCCAGCAGCCTGTATCACGAGCAGTACTTC	CASSLYHEQYF